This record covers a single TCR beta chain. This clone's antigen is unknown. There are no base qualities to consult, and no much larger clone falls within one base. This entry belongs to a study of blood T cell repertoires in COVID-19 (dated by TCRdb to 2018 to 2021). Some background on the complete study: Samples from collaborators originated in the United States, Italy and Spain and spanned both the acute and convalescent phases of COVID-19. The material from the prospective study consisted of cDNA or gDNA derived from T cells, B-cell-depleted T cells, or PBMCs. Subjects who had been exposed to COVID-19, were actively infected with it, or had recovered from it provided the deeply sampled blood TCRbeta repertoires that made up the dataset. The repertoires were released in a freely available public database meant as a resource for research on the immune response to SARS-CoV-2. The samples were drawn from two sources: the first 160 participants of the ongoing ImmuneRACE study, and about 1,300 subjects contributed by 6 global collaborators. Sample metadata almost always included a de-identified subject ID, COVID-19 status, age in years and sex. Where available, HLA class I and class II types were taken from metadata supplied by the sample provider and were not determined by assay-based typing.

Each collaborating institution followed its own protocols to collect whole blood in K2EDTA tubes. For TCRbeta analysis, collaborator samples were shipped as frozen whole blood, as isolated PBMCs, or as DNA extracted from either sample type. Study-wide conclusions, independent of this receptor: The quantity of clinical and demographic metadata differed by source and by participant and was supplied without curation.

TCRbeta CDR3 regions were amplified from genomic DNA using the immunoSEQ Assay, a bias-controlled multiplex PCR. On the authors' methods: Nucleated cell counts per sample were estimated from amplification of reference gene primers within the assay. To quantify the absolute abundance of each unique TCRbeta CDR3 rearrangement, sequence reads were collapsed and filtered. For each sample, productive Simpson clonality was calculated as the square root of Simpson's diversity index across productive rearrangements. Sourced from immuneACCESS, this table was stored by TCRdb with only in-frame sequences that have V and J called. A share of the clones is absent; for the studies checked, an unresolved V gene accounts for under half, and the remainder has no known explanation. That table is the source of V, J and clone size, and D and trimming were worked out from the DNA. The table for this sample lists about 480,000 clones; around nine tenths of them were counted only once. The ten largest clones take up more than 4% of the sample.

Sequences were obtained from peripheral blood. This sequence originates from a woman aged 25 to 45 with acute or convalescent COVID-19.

CDR3 sequence: CASTRQGSRKDQPQHF. The DNA sequence is given as TGTGCCAGTACACGTCAGGGGTCGCGAAAGGATCAGCCCCAGCATTTT. The rearranged chain carries TRBV19 and TRBJ1-5; TRBD1 might be the D gene, on 6 matching bases. From the germline V gene (reference sequence), CDR1 is LNHDA and CDR2 is SQIVND. The junction shows trimming of 7 bases on V and 5 bases on J, plus 21 bases between the germline ends. The CDR3 runs 16 amino acids, cysteine and phenylalanine included. The retained sequence is limited to the CDR3, 48 bases, with the frame set at the first base.